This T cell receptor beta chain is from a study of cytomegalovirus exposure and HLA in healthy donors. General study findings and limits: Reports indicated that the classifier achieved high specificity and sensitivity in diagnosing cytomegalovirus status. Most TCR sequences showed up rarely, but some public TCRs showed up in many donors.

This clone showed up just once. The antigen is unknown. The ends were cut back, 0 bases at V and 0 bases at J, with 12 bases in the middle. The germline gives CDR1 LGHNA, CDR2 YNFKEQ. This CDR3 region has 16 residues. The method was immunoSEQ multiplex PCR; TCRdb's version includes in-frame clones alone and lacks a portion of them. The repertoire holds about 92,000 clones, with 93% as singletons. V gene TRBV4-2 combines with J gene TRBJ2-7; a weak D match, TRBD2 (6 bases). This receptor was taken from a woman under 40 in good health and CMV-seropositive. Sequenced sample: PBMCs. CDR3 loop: CASSQDGDLSSYEQYF. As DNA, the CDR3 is TGTGCCAGCAGCCAAGATGGGGACTTAAGCTCCTACGAGCAGTACTTC.